This entry describes one T cell receptor beta chain. The data were obtained in a study of blood T cell repertoires in COVID-19. Overall study: The United States, Italy and Spain supplied acute and convalescent COVID-19 samples.

Allocation to cohorts depended on clinical history reported by the participants. V shed 5 bases and J shed 9 bases, with 23 bases lying between them. Germline CDR1 and CDR2: SEHNR and FQNEAQ (reference sequence). The CDR3 extends over 16 amino acids. Generated by immunoSEQ multiplex PCR, the TCRdb table keeps only in-frame clones and is missing some. The sample has approximately 270,000 clones, 70% to 90% seen once. Sequencing was done on a sample of PBMCs or T cells enriched from blood (not recorded which). The chain couples TRBV7-9 to TRBJ2-1, with D tentatively TRBD2 (7 bases). This TCR derives from a woman aged 25 to 39 who had recovered from COVID-19. CDR3 in DNA: TGTGCCAGCAGCCCAGTATTTAGCCGGGGGGCAGGTGAGCAGTTCTTC. Its translation is CASSPVFSRGAGEQFF.